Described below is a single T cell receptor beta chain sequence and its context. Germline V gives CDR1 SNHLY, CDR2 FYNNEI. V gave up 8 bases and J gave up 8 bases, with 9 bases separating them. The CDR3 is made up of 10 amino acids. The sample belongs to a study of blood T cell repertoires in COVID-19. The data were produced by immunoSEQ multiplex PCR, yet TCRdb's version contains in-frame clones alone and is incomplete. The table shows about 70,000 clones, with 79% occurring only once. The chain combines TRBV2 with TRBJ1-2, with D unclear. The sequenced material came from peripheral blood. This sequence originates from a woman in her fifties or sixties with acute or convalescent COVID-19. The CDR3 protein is CASRHRGYTF. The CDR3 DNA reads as TGTGCCAGCCGACACAGAGGCTACACCTTC.